The rows below give T cell receptor beta chains drawn from one sample of a study of immune reconstitution after stem cell transplant in scleroderma. TCRdb passed the RT-PCR reads through MiXCR, listing each CDR3 protein once. Here the sample spans about 5,600 distinct CDR3 sequences, 6.5% to 10% being singletons. This material was acquired before or after autologous hematopoietic stem cell transplantation (not recorded which). The receptors derive from a male donor with systemic sclerosis. Both conserved end residues are part of each CDR3. D genes are given only for firm matches. Clone size is given for some rows only: seen once, a few or many times, or a class if the clone is expanded.

D gene: NA; J gene: TRBJ1-4; clone size: NA; V gene: TRBV5-1; CDR3 protein: CASSLSGPTNEKLFF; CDR3 DNA: TGCGCCAGCAGCCTTTCAGGCCCAACTAATGAAAAACTGTTTTTT
D gene: NA; J gene: TRBJ2-5; clone size: few; V gene: TRBV10-2; CDR3 protein: CASSDGRGTQYF; CDR3 DNA: TGCGCCAGCAGTGACGGTCGAGGGACCCAGTACTTC
D gene: TRBD2; J gene: TRBJ2-3; clone size: few; V gene: TRBV4-1; CDR3 protein: CASSQGGWGRLAGKTSPQDTQYF; CDR3 DNA: TGCGCCAGCAGCCAAGGGGGATGGGGGAGACTAGCGGGCAAAACCTCCCCGCAGGATACGCAGTATTTT
D gene: NA; J gene: TRBJ1-2; clone size: few; V gene: TRBV7-9; CDR3 protein: CASSLGEGFYGYTF; CDR3 DNA: TGTGCCAGCAGCTTAGGTGAAGGGTTCTATGGCTACACCTTC
D gene: TRBD1; J gene: TRBJ1-2; clone size: few; V gene: TRBV20-1; CDR3 protein: CSAHRGLSYGYTF; CDR3 DNA: TGCAGTGCTCACAGGGGGCTTAGCTATGGCTACACCTTC
D gene: TRBD2; J gene: TRBJ2-3; clone size: medium-sized; V gene: TRBV10-3; CDR3 protein: CAAKGEREDDTQYF; CDR3 DNA: TGTGCCGCAAAGGGCGAGCGGGAGGACGATACGCAGTATTTT
D gene: TRBD2; J gene: TRBJ2-7; clone size: few; V gene: TRBV20-1; CDR3 protein: CSAYSTSGTYEQYF; CDR3 DNA: TGCAGTGCTTACTCGACTAGCGGGACCTACGAGCAGTACTTC
D gene: TRBD2; J gene: TRBJ2-1; clone size: NA; V gene: TRBV11-3; CDR3 protein: CASSPRLAGATNEQFF; CDR3 DNA: TGTGCCAGCAGCCCAAGACTAGCGGGAGCCACCAATGAGCAGTTCTTC
D gene: TRBD1; J gene: TRBJ1-5; clone size: medium-sized; V gene: TRBV19; CDR3 protein: CASLGTGGQQPQHF; CDR3 DNA: TGTGCCAGTCTTGGGACAGGGGGCCAACAGCCCCAGCATTTT
D gene: NA; J gene: TRBJ1-2; clone size: medium-sized; V gene: TRBV4-1; CDR3 protein: CASSHLRGRGYTF; CDR3 DNA: TGCGCCAGCAGCCATCTCCGGGGGAGGGGCTACACCTTC
D gene: NA; J gene: TRBJ1-1; clone size: few; V gene: TRBV5-5; CDR3 protein: CASSLAGNTEAFF; CDR3 DNA: TGTGCCAGCAGCTTGGCGGGCAACACTGAAGCTTTCTTT
D gene: NA; J gene: TRBJ1-1; clone size: medium-sized; V gene: TRBV6-5; CDR3 protein: CASIPGGMNTEAFF; CDR3 DNA: TGTGCCAGCATTCCGGGGGGCATGAACACTGAAGCTTTCTTT
D gene: NA; J gene: TRBJ1-3; clone size: few; V gene: TRBV7-9; CDR3 protein: CASSLGLLAGNTIYF; CDR3 DNA: TGTGCCAGCAGCTTAGGCCTCCTGGCGGGAAACACCATATATTTT
D gene: NA; J gene: TRBJ2-1; clone size: medium-sized; V gene: TRBV28; CDR3 protein: CATIRGGNSYNEQFF; CDR3 DNA: TGTGCCACTATCCGAGGGGGTAATTCCTACAATGAGCAGTTCTTC
D gene: TRBD2; J gene: TRBJ2-7; clone size: few; V gene: TRBV7-6; CDR3 protein: CASSLEAGYEQYF; CDR3 DNA: TGTGCCAGCAGCTTAGAAGCGGGATACGAGCAGTACTTC
D gene: TRBD1; J gene: TRBJ2-7; clone size: NA; V gene: TRBV5-1; CDR3 protein: CASSHDRGRQYF; CDR3 DNA: TGCGCCAGCAGCCACGACAGGGGGCGGCAGTACTTC
D gene: NA; J gene: TRBJ2-2; clone size: few; V gene: TRBV20-1; CDR3 protein: CSASSLEGTGELFF; CDR3 DNA: TGCAGTGCCTCCAGCCTCGAGGGCACCGGGGAGCTGTTTTTT
D gene: TRBD1; J gene: TRBJ2-7; clone size: medium-sized; V gene: TRBV5-1; CDR3 protein: CASSQDRGYEQYF; CDR3 DNA: TGCGCCAGCAGCCAGGACAGGGGTTACGAGCAGTACTTC
D gene: TRBD1; J gene: TRBJ1-1; clone size: medium-sized; V gene: TRBV7-9; CDR3 protein: CASSYLSGQGHLAFF; CDR3 DNA: TGTGCCAGCAGCTATCTTTCGGGACAGGGACATTTAGCTTTCTTT
D gene: NA; J gene: TRBJ1-2; clone size: few; V gene: TRBV6-2/TRBV6-3; CDR3 protein: CASSSPMGHLKYGYTF; CDR3 DNA: TGTGCCAGCAGTAGTCCTATGGGTCACCTAAAGTATGGCTACACCTTC